This T cell receptor beta chain is drawn from a study of CD8 T cells in Susac syndrome. Findings and limits, study-wide: By the study's own acknowledgment, its TCR sequencing and HLA analysis included relatively few individuals.

RNA was extracted with the RNeasy kit, and a quantity of roughly 0.45 to 1 ug was reverse transcribed using random hexamers. Multiplex PCR with immunoSEQ amplified the TCR beta CDR3 across 54 Vbeta and 13 Jbeta. From the immunoSEQ multiplex PCR reads, TCRdb called clonotypes with MiXCR, one entry per CDR3 protein. The sample includes about 210,000 distinct CDR3 sequences, 95% of them seen just once. The multiple sclerosis controls, all treatment-naive patients, had relapsing-remitting disease that was stable or active. V was trimmed by 5 bases and J by 0 bases, leaving 14 bases between them. The length of the CDR3 is 15 residues. CDR1 SEHNR and CDR2 FQNEAQ come from the germline V gene (reference sequence). About this clonotype: Its antigen is currently unknown.

The material sequenced was CD4+ T cells from PBMCs. The origin of this receptor is a human donor with multiple sclerosis. The rearrangement uses TRBV7-9 and TRBJ2-7, with D perhaps matching TRBD1 (6 bases). The CDR3 loop is CASSRSDRPSYEQYF. The DNA for the CDR3 is TGTGCCAGCAGCCGATCAGACAGGCCCTCCTACGAGCAGTACTTC.